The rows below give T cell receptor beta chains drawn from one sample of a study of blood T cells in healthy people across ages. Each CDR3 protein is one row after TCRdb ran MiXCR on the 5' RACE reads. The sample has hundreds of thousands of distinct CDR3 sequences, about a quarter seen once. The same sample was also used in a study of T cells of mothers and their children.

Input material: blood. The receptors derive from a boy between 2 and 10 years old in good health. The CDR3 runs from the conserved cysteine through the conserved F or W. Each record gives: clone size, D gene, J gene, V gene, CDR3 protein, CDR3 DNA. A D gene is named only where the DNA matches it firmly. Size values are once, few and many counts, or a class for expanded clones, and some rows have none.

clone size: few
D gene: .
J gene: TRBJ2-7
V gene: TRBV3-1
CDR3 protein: CASSYSNGEQYF
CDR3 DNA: TGTGCCAGCAGCTACTCGAACGGGGAGCAGTACTTC

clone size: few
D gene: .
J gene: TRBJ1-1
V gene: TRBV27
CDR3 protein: CASSLLGVRGRLAEAFF
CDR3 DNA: TGTGCCAGCAGTTTATTGGGTGTGAGGGGTAGATTGGCTGAAGCTTTCTTT

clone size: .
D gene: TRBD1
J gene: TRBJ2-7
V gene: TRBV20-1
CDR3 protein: CSARRQGMYEQYF
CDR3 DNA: TGCAGTGCTAGACGACAGGGCATGTACGAGCAGTACTTC

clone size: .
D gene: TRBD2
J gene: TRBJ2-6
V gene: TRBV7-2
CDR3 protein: CASSLVGLAGASGANVLTF
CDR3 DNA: TGTGCCAGCAGCTTAGTGGGCCTAGCGGGGGCTTCTGGGGCCAACGTCCTGACTTTC

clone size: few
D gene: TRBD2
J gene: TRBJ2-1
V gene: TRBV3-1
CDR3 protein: CASSQVELAGGSGEQFF
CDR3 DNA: TGTGCCAGCAGCCAAGTCGAACTAGCGGGAGGGTCGGGTGAGCAGTTCTTC

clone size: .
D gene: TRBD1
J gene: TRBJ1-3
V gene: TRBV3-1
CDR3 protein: CASSFRGPRGNTIYF
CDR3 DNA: TGTGCCAGCAGCTTCAGGGGGCCGAGAGGAAACACCATATATTTT

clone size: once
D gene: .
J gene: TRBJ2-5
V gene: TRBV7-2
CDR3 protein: CASSQGGVRETQYF
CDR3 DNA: TGTGCCAGCTCCCAAGGAGGGGTCCGTGAGACCCAGTACTTC

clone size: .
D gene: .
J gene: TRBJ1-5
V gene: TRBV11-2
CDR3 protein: CASSLGQGPYSNQPQHF
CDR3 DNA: TGTGCCAGCAGTTTGGGACAAGGCCCTTATAGCAATCAGCCCCAGCATTTT

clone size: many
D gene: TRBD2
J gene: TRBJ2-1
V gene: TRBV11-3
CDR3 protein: CASSLNGGGFNEQFF
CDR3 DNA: TGTGCCAGCAGCCTTAATGGCGGGGGGTTCAATGAGCAGTTCTTC

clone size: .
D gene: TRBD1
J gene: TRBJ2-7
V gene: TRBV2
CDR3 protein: CARGQGSYEQYF
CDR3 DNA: TGTGCCAGGGGACAGGGCTCCTACGAGCAGTACTTC

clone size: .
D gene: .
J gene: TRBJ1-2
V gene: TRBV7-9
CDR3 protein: CASSLLAGDGYTF
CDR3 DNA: TGTGCCAGCAGCTTACTGGCAGGAGACGGCTACACCTTC

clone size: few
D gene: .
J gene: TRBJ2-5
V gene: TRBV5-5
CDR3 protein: CASSPRQLALQETQYF
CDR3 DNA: TGTGCCAGCAGCCCACGACAGCTCGCGCTTCAAGAGACCCAGTACTTC

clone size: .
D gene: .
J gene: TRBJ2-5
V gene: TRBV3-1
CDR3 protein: CASSQENGETQYF
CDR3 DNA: TGTGCCAGCAGCCAAGAAAACGGCGAGACCCAGTACTTC

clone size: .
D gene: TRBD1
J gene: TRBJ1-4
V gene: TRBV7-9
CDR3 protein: CASSLGTGAEKLFF
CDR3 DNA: TGTGCCAGCAGCTTAGGGACAGGGGCTGAAAAACTGTTTTTT

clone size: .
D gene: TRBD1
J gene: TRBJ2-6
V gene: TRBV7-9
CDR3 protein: CASSLGTGVSGANVLTF
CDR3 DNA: TGTGCCAGCAGCTTAGGGACAGGAGTCTCTGGGGCCAACGTCCTGACTTTC

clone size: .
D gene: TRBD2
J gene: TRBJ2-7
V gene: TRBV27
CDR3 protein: CASSPQRTRGSEQYF
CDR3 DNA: TGTGCCAGCAGTCCCCAAAGGACTAGGGGAAGCGAGCAGTACTTC

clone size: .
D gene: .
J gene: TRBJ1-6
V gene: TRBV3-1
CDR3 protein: CGSSARQAFDSPLHF
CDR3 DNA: TGTGGCAGCAGCGCCCGACAGGCCTTTGATTCACCCCTCCACTTT

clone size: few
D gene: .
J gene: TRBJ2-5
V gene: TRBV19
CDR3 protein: CASRPSSQETQYF
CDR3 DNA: TGTGCCAGTAGACCCAGCTCCCAAGAGACCCAGTACTTC

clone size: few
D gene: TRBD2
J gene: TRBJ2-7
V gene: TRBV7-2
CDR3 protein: CASSPTSGILGEQYF
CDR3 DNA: TGTGCCAGCAGCCCGACTAGCGGGATTTTGGGCGAGCAGTACTTC

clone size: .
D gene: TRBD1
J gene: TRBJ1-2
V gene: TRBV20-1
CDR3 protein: CSARGTGGYGYTF
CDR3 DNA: TGCAGTGCTAGAGGGACAGGGGGCTATGGCTACACCTTC

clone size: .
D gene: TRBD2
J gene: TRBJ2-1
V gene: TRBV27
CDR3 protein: CASSLSGGRAYNEQFF
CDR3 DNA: TGTGCCAGCAGTTTATCTGGGGGGAGGGCCTACAATGAGCAGTTCTTC

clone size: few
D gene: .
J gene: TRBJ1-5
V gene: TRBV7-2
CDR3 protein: CASSPFPQGSNQPQHF
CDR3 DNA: TGTGCCAGCAGCCCCTTCCCACAGGGTAGCAATCAGCCCCAGCATTTT

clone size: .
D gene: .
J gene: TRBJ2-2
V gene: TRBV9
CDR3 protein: CASSARVTGELFF
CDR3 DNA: TGTGCCAGCAGCGCCCGAGTCACCGGGGAGCTGTTTTTT

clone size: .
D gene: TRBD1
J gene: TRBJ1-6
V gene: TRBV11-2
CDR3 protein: CASSLGPGQGFSPLHF
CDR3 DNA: TGTGCCAGCAGCTTGGGACCGGGACAGGGTTTTTCACCCCTCCACTTT

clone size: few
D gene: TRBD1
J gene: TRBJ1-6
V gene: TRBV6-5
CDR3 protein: CASSKTGGYSPLHF
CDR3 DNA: TGTGCCAGCAGTAAGACAGGGGGCTATTCACCCCTCCACTTT

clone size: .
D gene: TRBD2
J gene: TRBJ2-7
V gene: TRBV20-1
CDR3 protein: CSGGDPRGGRYEQYF
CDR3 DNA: TGCAGTGGAGGGGATCCCCGGGGGGGCCGCTACGAGCAGTACTTC

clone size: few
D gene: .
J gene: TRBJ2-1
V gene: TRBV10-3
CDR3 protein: CAISGGEIGSNEQFF
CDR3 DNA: TGTGCCATCAGTGGAGGGGAGATAGGTAGTAATGAGCAGTTCTTC

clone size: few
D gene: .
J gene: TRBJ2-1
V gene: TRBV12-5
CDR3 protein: CASGLVGGAANEQFF
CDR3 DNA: TGTGCTAGTGGTTTGGTAGGGGGGGCGGCCAATGAGCAGTTCTTC

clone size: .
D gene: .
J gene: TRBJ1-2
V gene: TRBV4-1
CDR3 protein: CASSLRLDSYGYTF
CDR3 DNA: TGCGCCAGCAGCCTCCGACTTGACTCCTATGGCTACACCTTC

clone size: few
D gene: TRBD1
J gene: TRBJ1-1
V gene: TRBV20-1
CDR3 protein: CSARDFGDRLAEAFF
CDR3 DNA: TGCAGTGCTAGAGATTTTGGGGACAGGCTAGCTGAAGCTTTCTTT